This entry lists 14 T cell receptor beta chains sequenced from one sample in a study of breast tumors, draining lymph nodes, adjacent tissues. Samples came from axillary lymph nodes draining the breast cancer. TCRdb itself ran the multiplex PCR reads through MiXCR, one entry per CDR3 protein. The sample lists tens of thousands of distinct CDR3 sequences, around 29% seen once, with about 8% in the top ten. The sequencing input was axillary lymph node tissue. These receptors were taken from a female donor with breast cancer. Some clones in this sample may be carry-over from other donors' samples.

This clonotype was observed many times. The chain joins TRBV18 to TRBJ2-5; no reliable D call. Trimming cost V 3 bases and J 2 bases, with 7 bases left between them. This CDR3 has 13 residues. Germline V gives CDR1 KGHSH, CDR2 LQKENI. CDR3 in DNA: TGTGCCAGCTCACCGGACGCACAAGAGACCCAGTACTTC. It codes for CASSPDAQETQYF.

V is TRBV7-2 and J is TRBJ2-5; TRBD2 might be the D (9 bases). Per the germline V gene, CDR1 is SGHTA and CDR2 is FQGNSA. Trimming pared 1 base from V and 6 bases from J, leaving 27 bases between. The CDR3 covers 19 residues. The CDR3 spells CASSLDIVAGGTGEKTQYF. In DNA, the CDR3 is TGTGCCAGCAGCTTAGATATCGTGGCGGGGGGGACAGGAGAGAAGACCCAGTACTTC.

This clonotype was seen ten or more times. V and J are TRBV4-3 and TRBJ2-3; 7 bases align to TRBD1. After removal of 5 bases from V and 1 base from J, the junction contained 9 bases not matched to a gene. The V gene's germline CDR1 is LGHNA and CDR2 YSLEER. The CDR3 totals 16 residues. DNA for the CDR3: TGCGCCAGCAGCGGCGGACAGGCGACGGGCACAGATACGCAGTATTTT. This translates into CASSGGQATGTDTQYF.

In this sample, this clonotype turned up once. A much larger clone differs by one base, so this may be a read error. The chain joins TRBV6-2 or TRBV6-3 to TRBJ2-3, with TRBD2 identical over 7 bases. Trimming took 8 bases from V and 5 from J; bases not matched to a gene: 22. In germline, CDR1 is MNHEY, CDR2 SVGEGT. CDR3 length: 18 residues. CDR3 bases: TGTGCCAGCCGCCGCCCCCCCGGGATAGCGGGTTTAGGAGATACGCAGTATTTT. Translation: CASRRPPGIAGLGDTQYF.

The V and J genes are TRBV27 and TRBJ1-1; D not resolved. CDR1 MNHEY and CDR2 SMNVEV come from the germline V gene (reference sequence). V was trimmed by 5 bases and J by 1 base, leaving 11 bases between them. The length of the CDR3 is 14 residues. CDR3 nucleotides: TGTGCCAGCAGTCCCGGTCTGTGGAACACTGAAGCTTTCTTT. Amino acids: CASSPGLWNTEAFF.

This clonotype was seen only a few times. J is TRBJ2-3 and V is TRBV20-1; 10 positions agree with TRBD2. The V segment lost 6 bases and the J segment 5 bases; nucleotides outside the gene matches: 11. Per germline, CDR1 DFQATT and CDR2 SNEGSKA (reference sequence). The CDR3 contains 15 residues. DNA of the CDR3: TGCAGTGCCGAGAAGAGCGGGAGGGATGAAGATACGCAGTATTTT. Residues: CSAEKSGRDEDTQYF.

Concerning this clonotype: Relative to the germline gene, one junction end is altered; a read error may explain this. The chain carries TRBV9 and TRBJ1-5; 9 bases are a match to TRBD1. The CDR3 spans 15 residues. The germline V gene encodes CDR1 SGDLS and CDR2 YYNGEE. Here the CDR3 reads CASSPGTGSNQPQHF. CDR3 DNA: TGTGCTAGCAGCCCCGGGACAGGGAGCAATCAGCCCCAGCATTTT.

This clonotype showed up many times. This rearrangement joins TRBV12-3 or TRBV12-4 to TRBJ2-7; possibly TRBD1 for D (5 bases). CDR3 size: 15 residues. With 8 bases removed from V and 2 bases from J, the gap between germline ends came to 19 bases. This CDR3 reads CASEMTEPTTYEQYF. The CDR3 DNA follows: TGTGCCAGCGAGATGACAGAACCCACTACCTACGAGCAGTACTTC.

Of note for this clonotype: Its ends do not fully match the called genes, so a read error is possible. The chain joins TRBV7-9 to TRBJ2-3, with D perhaps matching TRBD2 (6 bases). CDR3 size: 14 residues. Germline-derived CDR1 and CDR2 are SEHNR and FQNEAQ (reference sequence). The CDR3 DNA is TGCGCCAGCATGCCGGGAGATAGCACAGATACGCAGTATTTT. It encodes CASMPGDSTDTQYF.

This clonotype was detected ten times or more. The rearrangement links TRBV6-6 to TRBJ1-2, with 9 bases fitting TRBD1. V shed 7 bases, J shed 4 bases, and the junction held 10 bases outside the gene matches. The germline CDR1 and CDR2 sequences are MNHNY and SVGAGI (reference sequence). This CDR3 spans 15 amino acids. CDR3 coding DNA: TGTGCCAGCAACATCGGGGGACAGGGACCCTATGGCTACACCTTC. As protein: CASNIGGQGPYGYTF.

This clonotype was detected only a few times. The rearrangement links TRBV4-2 to TRBJ2-7; the match to TRBD1 covers 9 bases. The V segment lost 5 bases and the J segment 6 bases; nucleotides outside the gene matches: 8. The CDR3 is 14 residues long. CDR1 is LGHNA and CDR2 is YNFKEQ in the germline V gene. The DNA for the CDR3 is TGTGCCAGCAGCGCGGGGACAGGGTTGAGCGAGCAGTACTTC. Its protein product is CASSAGTGLSEQYF.

The sample holds many counts of this clonotype. J is TRBJ2-5 and V is TRBV10-2; the D is unclear. Trimming stripped 7 bases from V and 3 bases from J, with 12 bases between. Looked up from germline, CDR1 is WSHSY and CDR2 is SAAADI. The CDR3 is made up of 13 amino acids. The DNA of the CDR3 is TGCGCCAGCAAGACCCCGGCGGAAGAGACCCAGTACTTC. This encodes CASKTPAEETQYF.

The chain employs TRBV10-3 and TRBJ2-3, with a tentative D call TRBD1 (6 bases). Germline values: CDR1 ENHRY, CDR2 SYGVKD. The V gene lost 4 bases and the J gene lost 2 bases, with 10 bases spanning the gap. The CDR3 length is 14 residues. CDR3 sequence reads: CAISVPGATDTQYF. Written as DNA, the CDR3 is TGTGCCATCAGTGTTCCAGGGGCCACAGATACGCAGTATTTT.

There are many counts of this clonotype. The J gene is TRBJ1-2, the V gene TRBV3-1; maybe TRBD1 (5 bases). This CDR3 is built from 13 residues. Germline V gene lookup returns CDR1 LGHDT and CDR2 YNNKEL (reference sequence). The germline V and J ends were trimmed by 3 bases and 6 bases, with 11 bases remaining between them. The CDR3 spells CASSHRGGDGYTF. In nucleotides, the CDR3 is TGTGCCAGCAGCCATCGGGGAGGGGATGGCTACACCTTC.